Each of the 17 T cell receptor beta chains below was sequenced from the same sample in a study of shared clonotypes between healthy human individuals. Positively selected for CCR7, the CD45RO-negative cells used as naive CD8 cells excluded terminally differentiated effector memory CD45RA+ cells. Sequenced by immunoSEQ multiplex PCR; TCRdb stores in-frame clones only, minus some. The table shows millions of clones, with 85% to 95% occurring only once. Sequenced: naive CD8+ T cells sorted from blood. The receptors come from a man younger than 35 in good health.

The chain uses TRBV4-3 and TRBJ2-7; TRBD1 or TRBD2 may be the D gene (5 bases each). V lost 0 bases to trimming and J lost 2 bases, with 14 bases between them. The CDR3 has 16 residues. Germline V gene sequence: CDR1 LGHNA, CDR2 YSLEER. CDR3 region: CASSQESRGDAYEQYF. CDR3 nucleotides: TGCGCCAGCAGCCAAGAGTCGAGAGGGGACGCCTACGAGCAGTACTTC.

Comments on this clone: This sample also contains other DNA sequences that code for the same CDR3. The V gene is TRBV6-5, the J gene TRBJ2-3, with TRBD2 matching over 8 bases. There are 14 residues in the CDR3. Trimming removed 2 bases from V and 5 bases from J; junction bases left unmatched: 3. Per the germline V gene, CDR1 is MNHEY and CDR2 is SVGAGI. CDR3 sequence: CASSYGLAGDTQYF. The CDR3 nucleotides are TGTGCCAGCAGTTACGGGCTAGCGGGAGATACGCAGTATTTT.

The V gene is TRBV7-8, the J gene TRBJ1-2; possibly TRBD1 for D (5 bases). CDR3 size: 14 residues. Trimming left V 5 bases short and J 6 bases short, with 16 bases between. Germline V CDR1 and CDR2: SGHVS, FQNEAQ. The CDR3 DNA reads TGTGCCAGCAGCCCCGGCAGGGAAAGTAATGGCTACACCTTC. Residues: CASSPGRESNGYTF.

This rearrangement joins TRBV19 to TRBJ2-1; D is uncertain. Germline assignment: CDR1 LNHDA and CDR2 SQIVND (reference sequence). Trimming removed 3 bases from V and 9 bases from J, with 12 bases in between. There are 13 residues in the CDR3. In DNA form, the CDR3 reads TGTGCCAGTAGTATGTACGCTGGGATTGAGCAGTTCTTC. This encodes CASSMYAGIEQFF.

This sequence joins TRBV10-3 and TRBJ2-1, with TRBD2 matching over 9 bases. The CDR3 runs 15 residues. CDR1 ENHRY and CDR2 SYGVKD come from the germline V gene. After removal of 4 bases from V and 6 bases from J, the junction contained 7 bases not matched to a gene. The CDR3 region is CAISGPGTSINEQFF. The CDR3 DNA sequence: TGTGCCATCAGTGGTCCCGGGACTAGCATCAATGAGCAGTTCTTC.

The DNA of the CDR3 is TGTGCCAGCAGCCAGACTAGCGGGTCCGGGAATGAGCAGTTCTTC. Protein product: CASSQTSGSGNEQFF. This chain joins TRBV7-9 and TRBJ2-1; 10 positions agree with TRBD2. The germline gives CDR1 SEHNR, CDR2 FQNEAQ (reference sequence). This CDR3 has 15 residues. J lost 7 bases, V lost 5 bases, and 8 bases had no gene match.

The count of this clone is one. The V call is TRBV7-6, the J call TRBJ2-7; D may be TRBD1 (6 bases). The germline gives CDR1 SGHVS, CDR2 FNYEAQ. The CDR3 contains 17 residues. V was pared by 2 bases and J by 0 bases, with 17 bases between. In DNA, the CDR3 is TGTGCCAGCAGCTTAAGCTCCGCAGGGGCAGCCTCCTACGAGCAGTACTTC. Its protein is CASSLSSAGAASYEQYF.

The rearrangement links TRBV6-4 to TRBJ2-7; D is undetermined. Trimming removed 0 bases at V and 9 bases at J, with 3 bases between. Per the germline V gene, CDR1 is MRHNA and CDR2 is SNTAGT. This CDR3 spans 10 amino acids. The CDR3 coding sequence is TGTGCCAGCAGTGACTCGGGGCAGTACTTC. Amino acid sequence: CASSDSGQYF.

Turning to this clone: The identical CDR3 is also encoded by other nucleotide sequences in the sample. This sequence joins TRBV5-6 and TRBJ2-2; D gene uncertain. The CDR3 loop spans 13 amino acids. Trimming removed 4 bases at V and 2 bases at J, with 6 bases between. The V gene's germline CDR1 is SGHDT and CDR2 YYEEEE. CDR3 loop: CASSPENTGELFF. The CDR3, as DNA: TGTGCCAGCAGCCCGGAAAACACCGGGGAGCTGTTTTTT.

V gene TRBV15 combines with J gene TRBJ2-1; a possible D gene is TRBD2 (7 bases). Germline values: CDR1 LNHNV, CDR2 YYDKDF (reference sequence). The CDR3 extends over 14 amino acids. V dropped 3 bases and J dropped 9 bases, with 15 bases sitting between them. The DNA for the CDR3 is TGTGCCACCAGCAGGGGGGCAGGGGAGGGTGAGCAGTTCTTC. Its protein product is CATSRGAGEGEQFF.

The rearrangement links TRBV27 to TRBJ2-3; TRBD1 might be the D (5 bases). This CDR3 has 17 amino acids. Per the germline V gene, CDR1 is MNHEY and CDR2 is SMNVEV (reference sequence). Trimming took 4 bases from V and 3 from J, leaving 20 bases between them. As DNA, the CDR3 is TGTGCCAGCAGTTCCCTCCTCCCGGACATTGGGACAGATACGCAGTATTTT. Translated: CASSSLLPDIGTDTQYF.

CDR3 sequence (DNA): TGTGCCAGCAGTGAAGGGCCACCTAGCTCCTACGAGCAGTACTTC. This encodes CASSEGPPSSYEQYF. The chain recombines TRBV6-1 with TRBJ2-7; D is undetermined. V was clipped by 1 base and J by 0 bases, with 10 bases between them. CDR3 length: 15 residues. The germline CDR1 and CDR2 sequences are MNHNS and SASEGT.

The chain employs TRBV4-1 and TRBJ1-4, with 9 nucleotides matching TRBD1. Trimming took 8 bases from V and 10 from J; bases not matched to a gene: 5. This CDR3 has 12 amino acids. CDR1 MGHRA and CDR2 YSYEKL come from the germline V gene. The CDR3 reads CASRGQGRKLFF. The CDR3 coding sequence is TGCGCCAGCCGGGGACAGGGTCGAAAACTGTTTTTT.

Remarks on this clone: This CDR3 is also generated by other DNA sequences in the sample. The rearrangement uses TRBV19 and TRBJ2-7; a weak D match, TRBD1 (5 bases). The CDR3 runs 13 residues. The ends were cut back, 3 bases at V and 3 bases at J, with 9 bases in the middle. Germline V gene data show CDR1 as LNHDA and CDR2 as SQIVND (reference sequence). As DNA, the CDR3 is TGTGCCAGTAGTATGGGGCTCCACTACGAGCAGTACTTC. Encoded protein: CASSMGLHYEQYF.

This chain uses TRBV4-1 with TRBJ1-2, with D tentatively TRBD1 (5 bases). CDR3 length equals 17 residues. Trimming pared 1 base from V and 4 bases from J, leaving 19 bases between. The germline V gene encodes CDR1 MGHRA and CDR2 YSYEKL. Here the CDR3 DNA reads TGCGCCAGCAGCCAAGGATGGTTGGGGAGGGACCGCTATGGCTACACCTTC. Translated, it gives CASSQGWLGRDRYGYTF.

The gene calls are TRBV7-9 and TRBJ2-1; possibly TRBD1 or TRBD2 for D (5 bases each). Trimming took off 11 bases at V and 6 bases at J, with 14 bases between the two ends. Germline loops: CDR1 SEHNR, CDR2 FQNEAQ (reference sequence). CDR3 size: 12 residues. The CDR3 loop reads CALETGPNEQFF. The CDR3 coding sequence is TGTGCCCTAGAAACGGGACCCAATGAGCAGTTCTTC.

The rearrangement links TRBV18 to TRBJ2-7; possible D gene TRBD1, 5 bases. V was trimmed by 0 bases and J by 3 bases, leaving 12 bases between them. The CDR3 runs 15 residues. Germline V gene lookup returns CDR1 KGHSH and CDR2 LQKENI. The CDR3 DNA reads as TGTGCCAGCTCACCACCCGCCCAGGGATACTACGAGCAGTACTTC. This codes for CASSPPAQGYYEQYF.